This T cell receptor (beta chain) originates from a study of OX40 agonist ivuxolimab in advanced cancers. Study-level information: A diagnosis of hepatocellular carcinoma, melanoma, renal cell or head and neck cancer was present in dose-escalation patients. Findings and limits, study-wide: The specificity for antigen of the expanded peripheral T cells was not determined. On average, CD8+ T cells had more expanded clones than CD4+.

Here immunoSEQ multiplex PCR was the method, and the copy in TCRdb shows in-frame clones only, minus some. There are 55,000 to 75,000 clones in the sample; around 86% occur only once, and roughly 1.1% lies in the top ten. With respect to this clone: Antigen: not known.

The CDR3 is made up of 13 amino acids. V lost 4 bases, J lost 4 bases, and 2 bases stayed unmatched. Germline V gene lookup returns CDR1 MNHNS and CDR2 SASEGT. J is TRBJ1-1 and V is TRBV6-1; 8 bases match TRBD1. Sample: CD4+ or CD8+ T cells sorted from blood, taken in a trial of the OX40 agonist ivuxolimab. This clonotype originated in an adult with an advanced solid tumor such as melanoma, head and neck, liver or kidney cancer. The CDR3, as DNA: TGTGCCAGCAGTGGACAGGGGACCACTGAAGCTTTCTTT. This gives the protein CASSGQGTTEAFF.